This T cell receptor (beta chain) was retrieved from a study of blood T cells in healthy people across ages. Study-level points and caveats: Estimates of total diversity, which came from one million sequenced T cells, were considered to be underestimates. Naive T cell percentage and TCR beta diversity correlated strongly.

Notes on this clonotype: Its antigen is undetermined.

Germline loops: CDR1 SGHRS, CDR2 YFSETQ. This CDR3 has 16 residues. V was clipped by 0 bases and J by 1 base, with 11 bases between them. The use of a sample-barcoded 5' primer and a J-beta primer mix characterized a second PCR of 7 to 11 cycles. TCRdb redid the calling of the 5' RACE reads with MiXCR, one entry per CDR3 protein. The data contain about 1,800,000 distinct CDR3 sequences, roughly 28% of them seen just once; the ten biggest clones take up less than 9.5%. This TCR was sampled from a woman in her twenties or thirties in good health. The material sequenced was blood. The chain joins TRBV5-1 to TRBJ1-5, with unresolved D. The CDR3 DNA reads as TGCGCCAGCAGCTTGGGTATCGGTCTAAGCAATCAGCCCCAGCATTTT. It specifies CASSLGIGLSNQPQHF.